These 7 T cell receptor beta chains came from one sample sequenced in a study of T cell responses to AZD1222 COVID-19 vaccine. Generated by immunoSEQ multiplex PCR, the TCRdb table keeps only in-frame clones and is missing some. The data contain over 95,000 clones, around nine tenths of them singletons. This material consisted of peripheral blood, taken 28 days after the second AZD1222 dose. These receptors were collected from an adult who received the AZD1222 COVID-19 vaccine.

The gene calls are TRBV9 and TRBJ2-7; 9 bases match TRBD1. V lost 5 bases to trimming and J lost 5 bases; unmatched junction nucleotides: 14. From germline, CDR1 is SGDLS and CDR2 YYNGEE. This CDR3 contains 16 residues. The CDR3 coding sequence is TGTGCCAGCAGTGCAACAACCGGGACAGGGCCCCACGAGCAGTACTTC. Protein product: CASSATTGTGPHEQYF.

The chain is built from TRBV3-1 (or the pseudogene TRBV3-2) and TRBJ1-1; no firm D call. Germline-derived CDR1 and CDR2 are LGHDT and YNNKEL (reference sequence). Trimming removed 1 base at V and 7 bases at J, with 13 bases between. This CDR3 is 14 amino acids long. As DNA, the CDR3 is TGTGCCAGCAGCCAAGCTGGCCAGATTAGTGAAGCTTTCTTT. This encodes CASSQAGQISEAFF.

The rearrangement links TRBV30 to TRBJ2-4; maybe TRBD1 (5 bases). The germline V and J ends were trimmed by 0 bases and 7 bases, with 10 bases remaining between them. CDR1 is GTSNPN, CDR2 SVGIG, per germline (reference sequence). This CDR3 spans 13 amino acids. In DNA form, the CDR3 reads TGTGCCTGGAGTGTAGGGGTCGGGAACATTCAGTACTTC. Translating gives CAWSVGVGNIQYF.

The chain combines TRBV24-1 with TRBJ1-5; a weak D match, TRBD1 (6 bases). Deletions cut 5 bases from V and 3 bases from J, with 13 bases between. This CDR3 spans 15 amino acids. Germline CDR1 is KGHDR and CDR2 is SFDVKD. The CDR3 coding sequence is TGTGCCACCAGTGCTGAAGGGGGGGACAATCAGCCCCAGCATTTT. Translation gives CATSAEGGDNQPQHF.

The chain combines TRBV11-1 with TRBJ1-1; D is unresolved. Between the trimmed V and J ends, which lost 1 base and 5 bases, there was a span of 11 bases. The germline CDR1 and CDR2 sequences are SGHAT and FQDESV (reference sequence). The CDR3 is 14 residues long. The CDR3 DNA reads as TGTGCCAGCAGCTTAGATCCGGGGAGGACTGAAGCTTTCTTT. Protein product: CASSLDPGRTEAFF.

The V and J genes are TRBV7-8 and TRBJ1-6; no clear D. Germline V CDR1 and CDR2: SGHVS, FQNEAQ. The V end was cut by 2 bases, the J end by 8 bases, with 7 bases between. This CDR3 has 13 residues. DNA of the CDR3: TGTGCCAGCAGCTTACGGCACGATTCACCCCTCCACTTT. It translates to CASSLRHDSPLHF.

The chain carries TRBV13 and TRBJ1-3; tentatively, D is TRBD1 (5 bases). With 8 bases removed from V and 0 bases from J, the gap between germline ends came to 11 bases. Germline V gene lookup returns CDR1 PRHDT and CDR2 FYEKMQ (reference sequence). The CDR3 contains 14 residues. The CDR3 here is CASAGGHSGNTIYF. For the CDR3, the DNA is TGTGCCAGCGCGGGGGGTCACTCTGGAAACACCATATATTTT.